Following are 23 T cell receptor beta chains from one sample sequenced in a study of T cell responses to AZD1222 COVID-19 vaccine. Only in-frame clones appear in the TCRdb table, and some are missing; sequencing was by immunoSEQ multiplex PCR. The table has over 100,000 clones, roughly 90% seen once; the top ten hold under 9%. The sequenced sample was peripheral blood, obtained on day 0 of AZD1222 vaccination. The origin of the receptors is an adult in good health.

The rearrangement links TRBV7-9 to TRBJ1-1; D unclear. Germline CDR1 reads SEHNR; CDR2 reads FQNEAQ (reference sequence). This CDR3 is built from 15 residues. The germline V and J ends were trimmed by 0 bases and 1 base, with 9 bases remaining between them. CDR3 nucleotides: TGTGCCAGCAGCTTAGCGCAGACACCGAACACTGAAGCTTTCTTT. Protein: CASSLAQTPNTEAFF.

The V and J genes are TRBV5-1 and TRBJ2-2; D gene ambiguous. The length of the CDR3 is 15 residues. Germline-derived CDR1 and CDR2 are SGHRS and YFSETQ. V gave up 2 bases and J gave up 2 bases, with 10 bases separating them. The CDR3 sequence is CASSLGGINTGELFF. The CDR3 nucleotides are TGCGCCAGCAGCTTAGGTGGGATTAACACCGGGGAGCTGTTTTTT.

V and J are TRBV18 and TRBJ1-1, with D perhaps matching TRBD1 (5 bases). Trimming pared 2 bases from V and 10 bases from J, leaving 20 bases between. CDR1 is KGHSH and CDR2 is LQKENI in the germline V gene. This CDR3 region has 15 residues. CDR3 sequence: CASSPKTVEGPGAFF. The CDR3 nucleotides read TGTGCCAGCTCACCAAAGACCGTCGAGGGGCCCGGAGCTTTCTTT.

V gene TRBV29-1 combines with J gene TRBJ2-3, with D tentatively TRBD1 or TRBD2 (6 bases each). Germline V gene data show CDR1 as SQVTM and CDR2 as ANQGSEA. The germline V and J ends were trimmed by 1 base and 0 bases, with 14 bases remaining between them. This CDR3 is built from 16 residues. CDR3 nucleotides: TGCAGCGTTGAAGGTCGCGGGACAAGAAGCACAGATACGCAGTATTTT. Translated, it gives CSVEGRGTRSTDTQYF.

The rearrangement links TRBV3-1 (or the pseudogene TRBV3-2) to TRBJ2-2, with 13 bases identical to TRBD2. Germline-derived CDR1 and CDR2 are LGHDT and YNNKEL (reference sequence). CDR3 length equals 17 residues. V lost 3 bases and J lost 4; bases outside the gene matches: 5. This CDR3 reads CASSQPLAGGGTGELFF. The CDR3 bases are TGTGCCAGCAGCCAGCCACTAGCGGGGGGGGGCACCGGGGAGCTGTTTTTT.

This chain joins TRBV13 and TRBJ2-3; 8 bases line up with TRBD2. CDR3 length equals 15 residues. V shed 5 bases and J 3 bases; nucleotides not matched to a gene: 7. Germline V gives CDR1 PRHDT, CDR2 FYEKMQ (reference sequence). The CDR3 sequence is CASSQERGRTDTQYF. The CDR3 DNA follows: TGTGCCAGCAGCCAAGAGCGGGGGAGGACAGATACGCAGTATTTT.

This chain uses TRBV28 with TRBJ2-7, with TRBD1 identical over 9 bases. J lost 5 bases, V lost 7 bases, and 9 bases had no gene match. Germline CDR1 is MDHEN and CDR2 is SYDVKM. The CDR3 loop spans 14 amino acids. The CDR3 here is CASTIPGQGHEQYF. The CDR3 DNA sequence: TGTGCCAGCACCATTCCGGGACAGGGCCACGAGCAGTACTTC. Together with reference TRBV28 and TRBJ2-7, the CDR3 gives the full variable domain: DVKVTQSSRYLVKRTGEKVFLECVQDMDHENMFWYRQDPGLGLRLIYFSYDVKMKEKGDIPEGYSVSREKKERFSLILESASTNQTSMYLCASTIPGQGHEQYFGPGTRLTVT.

This rearrangement joins TRBV3-1 (or the pseudogene TRBV3-2) to TRBJ2-2; D is unresolved. This CDR3 is built from 11 residues. The germline V gene encodes CDR1 LGHDT and CDR2 YNNKEL (reference sequence). With 5 bases removed from V and 9 bases from J, the gap between germline ends came to 7 bases. CDR3 region: CASSYDRELFF. CDR3 nucleotide sequence: TGTGCCAGCAGCTACGACAGGGAGCTGTTTTTT.

The table lists this clone with a count of one. This sequence joins TRBV5-1 and TRBJ1-4; D unresolved. The V end lost 0 bases, the J end lost 7 bases, and 10 bases lay between the germline ends. Germline CDR1 is SGHRS and CDR2 is YFSETQ. The CDR3 runs 14 residues. The CDR3 region has the DNA TGCGCCAGCAGCTTGGACAAGGGCGGTGAAAAACTGTTTTTT. This sequence encodes CASSLDKGGEKLFF.

The chain couples TRBV12-3 or TRBV12-4 to TRBJ2-1, with D possibly matching TRBD1 (5 bases). The CDR3 is 13 residues long. The V gene lost 3 bases and the J gene lost 5 bases, with 8 bases spanning the gap. The chain's CDR3 is CASSFTGNNEQFF. The CDR3 DNA reads as TGTGCCAGCAGTTTTACAGGTAACAATGAGCAGTTCTTC.

The CDR3 is CSASFGGRTEAFF. Here the CDR3 DNA reads TGCAGCGCCTCCTTCGGGGGCCGCACTGAAGCTTTCTTT. The chain couples TRBV29-1 to TRBJ1-1; the D gene is possibly TRBD1 (6 bases). The V gene's germline CDR1 is SQVTM and CDR2 ANQGSEA. Trimming pared 7 bases from V and 4 bases from J, leaving 16 bases between. This CDR3 has 13 amino acids.

The chain couples TRBV7-3 to TRBJ1-4; the D gene is possibly TRBD1 (5 bases). The germline V and J ends were trimmed by 5 bases and 3 bases, with 13 bases remaining between them. Germline V gives CDR1 SGHTA, CDR2 FQGTGA. The CDR3 runs to 15 residues. The CDR3 DNA follows: TGTGCCAGCAGCCTCCAACAGGCGGCTAATGAAAAACTGTTTTTT. As protein: CASSLQQAANEKLFF.

V and J are TRBV11-2 and TRBJ2-3; 7 bases match TRBD1. The trim removed 3 bases at V and 10 bases at J, leaving 4 bases unmatched. The germline gives CDR1 SGHAT, CDR2 FQNNGV. The CDR3 loop spans 12 amino acids. The CDR3 DNA is TGTGCCAGCAGCTTTCCAGGGGGTGCGCAGTATTTT. As protein: CASSFPGGAQYF.

V is TRBV7-2 and J is TRBJ2-1, with a possible D match to TRBD2 (6 bases). V lost 5 bases and J lost 8, with 19 bases in between. CDR3 size: 15 residues. CDR1 and CDR2 from the germline V gene are SGHTA and FQGNSA. CDR3 coding DNA: TGTGCCAGCAGCATCTCTAGCGCGGGTGTGTATGAGCAGTTCTTC. It codes for CASSISSAGVYEQFF.

The chain employs TRBV18 and TRBJ2-7; D ambiguous. Trimming took 4 bases from V and 0 from J, leaving 10 bases between them. CDR3 length equals 14 residues. CDR1 and CDR2 from the germline V gene are KGHSH and LQKENI. This chain's CDR3 is CASSQDAPSYEQYF. CDR3 DNA: TGTGCCAGCTCACAGGATGCCCCCTCCTACGAGCAGTACTTC.

The rearrangement joins TRBV6-5 to TRBJ1-1, with 7 bases that match TRBD1. Germline CDR1 MNHEY, CDR2 SVGAGI. CDR3 length: 15 residues. Trimming cost V 2 bases and J 2 bases; bases outside gene matches: 5. CDR3 coding DNA: TGTGCCAGCAGTTACCCGGGACAGAGTAACACTGAAGCTTTCTTT. Amino acids: CASSYPGQSNTEAFF.

The V gene is TRBV4-1, the J gene TRBJ2-2, with D uncertain. V lost 1 base and J lost 5, with 5 bases in between. The V gene's germline CDR1 is MGHRA and CDR2 YSYEKL. The CDR3 runs to 13 residues. CDR3 in DNA: TGCGCCAGCAGCCAAGGACGTACCGGGGAGCTGTTTTTT. Translating it yields CASSQGRTGELFF.

This clone was recorded once. The chain carries TRBV28 and TRBJ1-4, with TRBD1 identical over 7 bases. The junction had 9 bases not matched to a gene; V was cut back by 6 bases and J by 8 bases. Germline V gene sequence: CDR1 MDHEN, CDR2 SYDVKM. This CDR3 is built from 14 residues. CDR3 sequence reads: CASRHDRAIEKLFF. CDR3 DNA: TGTGCCAGCAGACACGACAGGGCCATCGAAAAACTGTTTTTT. Complete variable domain (other parts from reference TRBV28 and TRBJ1-4): DVKVTQSSRYLVKRTGEKVFLECVQDMDHENMFWYRQDPGLGLRLIYFSYDVKMKEKGDIPEGYSVSREKKERFSLILESASTNQTSMYLCASRHDRAIEKLFFGSGTQLSVL.

The V call is TRBV27, the J call TRBJ1-5; D might be TRBD1 (5 bases). The V gene's germline CDR1 is MNHEY and CDR2 SMNVEV (reference sequence). The V and J ends lost 5 bases and 2 bases respectively, with 13 bases between them. This CDR3 comprises 15 residues. The CDR3 DNA reads as TGTGCCAGCAGTCCAGGGACGGGGCGCAATCAGCCCCAGCATTTT. Amino acids: CASSPGTGRNQPQHF.

In this sample, this clone turned up once. The rearrangement links TRBV19 to TRBJ1-1; D call uncertain. In germline, CDR1 is LNHDA, CDR2 SQIVND (reference sequence). The CDR3 is 11 residues long. Trimming removed 6 bases at V and 4 bases at J, with 6 bases between. CDR3 bases: TGTGCCAGTAGACGGGGCACTGAAGCTTTCTTT. Translation gives CASRRGTEAFF.

This chain joins TRBV9 and TRBJ2-1, with D perhaps assigned TRBD1 or TRBD2 (5 bases each). Germline CDR1 is SGDLS and CDR2 is YYNGEE. Deletions cut 3 bases from V and 6 bases from J, with 13 bases between. The CDR3 has 14 amino acids. CDR3 DNA sequence: TGTGCCAGCAGCGCCCCCCCAGGGAGCAATGAGCAGTTCTTC. Translating gives CASSAPPGSNEQFF.

The V gene is TRBV7-2, the J gene TRBJ2-5; 9 bases line up with TRBD1. Losses at the gene ends were 5 bases for V and 3 bases for J; bases not matched to a gene: 4. Germline V CDR1 and CDR2: SGHTA, FQGNSA. CDR3 size: 14 residues. The CDR3 region is CASSADRGEETQYF. The CDR3 bases are TGTGCCAGCAGCGCGGACAGGGGAGAAGAGACCCAGTACTTC.

This rearrangement joins TRBV7-8 to TRBJ1-2; 9 positions agree with TRBD1. V was pared by 5 bases and J by 7 bases, with 8 bases of the junction left unmatched. Germline V lookup: CDR1 SGHVS, CDR2 FQNEAQ. CDR3 length equals 14 residues. The CDR3 reads CASSPSGQGIGYTF. CDR3 DNA: TGTGCCAGCAGCCCATCAGGACAGGGGATTGGCTACACCTTC.